These 19 T cell receptor beta chains were all obtained from the same sample, sequenced in a study of radiotherapy plus CTLA-4 blockade in lung cancer. Only in-frame clones appear in the TCRdb table, and some are missing; sequencing was by immunoSEQ multiplex PCR. The top ten hold roughly 5.2% of the sample, which has some 110,000 clones, about 83% seen once. The sample in question was peripheral blood, obtained from a patient treated with radiotherapy plus ipilimumab. These TCRs come from a human donor with non-small cell lung cancer who had a partial response to radiotherapy plus ipilimumab.

The chain recombines TRBV11-2 with TRBJ1-2; 8 bases are shared with TRBD1. V shed 6 bases and J 2 bases; nucleotides not matched to a gene: 2. This CDR3 has 13 amino acids. Germline V gene lookup returns CDR1 SGHAT and CDR2 FQNNGV. CDR3 sequence: CASRRTGNYGYTF. The DNA for the CDR3 is TGTGCCAGCAGACGGACAGGGAACTATGGCTACACCTTC.

This clone was seen a handful of times. The V and J genes are TRBV6-1 and TRBJ2-2; 13 bases fit TRBD2. The CDR3 totals 18 residues. V lost 2 bases, J lost 3 bases, and 6 bases stayed unmatched. Germline CDR1 is MNHNS and CDR2 is SASEGT. The CDR3: CASSENGLAGVYTGELFF. The CDR3 nucleotides read TGTGCCAGCAGTGAAAACGGACTAGCGGGAGTATACACCGGGGAGCTGTTTTTT.

The J gene is TRBJ2-7, the V gene TRBV7-9; TRBD2 agrees at 13 bases. The length of the CDR3 is 15 residues. Germline CDR1 SEHNR, CDR2 FQNEAQ (reference sequence). The V segment lost 6 bases and the J segment 3 bases; nucleotides outside the gene matches: 5. CDR3 coding DNA: TGTGCCAGCAGTTCACGGACTAGCGGGAGCTACGAGCAGTACTTC. Its protein is CASSSRTSGSYEQYF.

This sequence joins TRBV19 and TRBJ1-2, with D possibly being TRBD1 (5 bases). The V gene's germline CDR1 is LNHDA and CDR2 SQIVND (reference sequence). The CDR3 has 13 residues. Trimming removed 6 bases from V and 4 bases from J, with 12 bases in between. The CDR3 nucleotides read TGTGCCAGTAGCGACAGTTCCGGCTATGGCTACACCTTC. Translated, it gives CASSDSSGYGYTF.

The chain has TRBV9 and TRBJ2-1, with D possibly matching TRBD2 (6 bases). Germline lookup yields CDR1 SGDLS and CDR2 YYNGEE. This CDR3 has 16 residues. The V and J ends lost 0 bases and 2 bases respectively, with 12 bases between them. DNA for the CDR3: TGTGCCAGCAGCGTAGCTCCGGGAGATCCCTACAATGAGCAGTTCTTC. Protein product: CASSVAPGDPYNEQFF.

The chain combines TRBV5-1 with TRBJ2-5, with TRBD1 matching over 7 bases. The V gene end was trimmed by 1 base and the J gene end by 5 bases; junction bases not matched to a gene: 5. Germline V CDR1 and CDR2: SGHRS, YFSETQ. This CDR3 comprises 14 residues. DNA of the CDR3: TGCGCCAGCAGCTTGACGCCGGGACAGGAGACCCAGTACTTC. Amino acids: CASSLTPGQETQYF.

V gene TRBV19 combines with J gene TRBJ1-4, with a tentative D call TRBD1 (5 bases). Deletions cut 4 bases from V and 6 bases from J, with 24 bases between. Germline CDR1 is LNHDA and CDR2 is SQIVND (reference sequence). This CDR3 is 18 amino acids long. The CDR3 DNA is TGTGCCAGTAGTAAGAGAGGGACTAGCTCATTCAACTATGAAAAACTGTTTTTT. It codes for CASSKRGTSSFNYEKLFF.

The chain joins TRBV7-9 to TRBJ2-3, with 10 bases aligning to TRBD2. Trimming at V came to 6 bases and at J to 6 bases, leaving 9 bases not matched to a gene. Germline V gene data show CDR1 as SEHNR and CDR2 as FQNEAQ (reference sequence). The CDR3 loop spans 15 amino acids. The CDR3 protein is CASSRSGGVRDTQYF. The CDR3 DNA is TGTGCCAGCAGTCGAAGCGGGGGGGTTCGGGATACGCAGTATTTT.

Notes on this clone: Other nucleotide sequences in the sample specify the same CDR3. The chain recombines TRBV28 with TRBJ1-2; tentative D call: TRBD1 (6 bases). In germline, CDR1 is MDHEN, CDR2 SYDVKM. CDR3 length: 13 amino acids. The ends were cut back, 6 bases at V and 2 bases at J, with 10 bases in the middle. The chain's CDR3 is CASSRQANYGYTF. The CDR3 region has the DNA TGTGCCAGCAGCCGACAGGCGAACTATGGCTACACCTTC.

This rearrangement joins TRBV6-5 to TRBJ2-1, with TRBD1 identical over 9 bases. V shed 6 bases and J 6 bases; nucleotides not matched to a gene: 0. The germline gives CDR1 MNHEY, CDR2 SVGAGI. CDR3 length: 12 residues. The CDR3 nucleotides read TGTGCCAGCAGGACAGGGGGCAATGAGCAGTTCTTC. Translation: CASRTGGNEQFF.

The chain recombines TRBV29-1 with TRBJ1-1; the D is unclear. V was clipped by 4 bases and J by 4 bases, with 10 bases between them. Germline assignment: CDR1 SQVTM and CDR2 ANQGSEA. CDR3 length: 12 residues. The CDR3 nucleotides are TGCAGCGTTGTTCGGGAGTCCACTGAAGCTTTCTTT. Amino acids: CSVVRESTEAFF. Full variable domain (missing parts from reference TRBV29-1 and TRBJ1-1): SAVISQKPSRDICQRGTSLTIQCQVDSQVTMMFWYRQQPGQSLTLIATANQGSEATYESGFVIDKFPISRPNLTFSTLTVSNMSPEDSSIYLCSVVRESTEAFFGQGTRLTVV.

The chain couples TRBV4-3 to TRBJ2-1, with 11 bases fitting TRBD2. The CDR3 spans 17 residues. The ends lost 0 bases at V and 8 bases at J; junction bases unmatched: 9. The germline V gene encodes CDR1 LGHNA and CDR2 YSLEER. CDR3 amino acids: CASSQELSGGGSYEQFF. CDR3 bases: TGCGCCAGCAGCCAAGAACTTAGCGGGGGGGGGAGCTATGAGCAGTTCTTC.

V gene TRBV7-2 combines with J gene TRBJ2-2; D is uncertain. From germline, CDR1 is SGHTA and CDR2 FQGNSA. Trimming left V 4 bases short and J 7 bases short, with 19 bases between. The CDR3 runs 16 residues. The CDR3 reads CASSSLGGRVGGELFF. CDR3 DNA: TGTGCCAGCAGCTCCTTAGGTGGGCGAGTAGGCGGGGAGCTGTTTTTT.

This clone was seen a handful of times. This rearrangement joins TRBV5-1 to TRBJ1-5; unclear D gene. Germline V gene data show CDR1 as SGHRS and CDR2 as YFSETQ. The CDR3 consists of 16 residues. Trimming cost V 0 bases and J 6 bases, with 16 bases left between them. The CDR3 sequence: CASSLESIDRGQPQHF. For the CDR3, the DNA is TGCGCCAGCAGCTTGGAATCCATCGATAGAGGTCAGCCCCAGCATTTT.

This sequence joins TRBV11-2 and TRBJ2-4, with 7 bases fitting TRBD2. Germline V gives CDR1 SGHAT, CDR2 FQNNGV. Trimming took 5 bases from V and 1 from J; bases not matched to a gene: 8. This CDR3 has 16 amino acids. In nucleotides, the CDR3 is TGTGCCAGCAGCCCGGCGGGGGAGAGGGCCAAAAACATTCAGTACTTC. Its protein is CASSPAGERAKNIQYF.

The chain joins TRBV5-1 to TRBJ2-3, with D perhaps matching TRBD2 (5 bases). CDR3 length: 16 amino acids. Germline V gene sequence: CDR1 SGHRS, CDR2 YFSETQ. Trimming pared 4 bases from V and 5 bases from J, leaving 20 bases between. CDR3 residues: CASSVGRRGGRDTQYF. CDR3 in DNA: TGCGCCAGCAGCGTAGGCCGCAGAGGCGGGCGAGATACGCAGTATTTT.

The chain employs TRBV6-5 and TRBJ1-5; D perhaps matches TRBD1 (5 bases). The CDR3 sequence is 14 residues long. Per germline, CDR1 MNHEY and CDR2 SVGAGI. V dropped 6 bases and J dropped 2 bases, with 11 bases sitting between them. The CDR3 sequence is CASRLAGGNQPQHF. The CDR3 nucleotides read TGTGCCAGCAGACTGGCGGGGGGCAATCAGCCCCAGCATTTT.

This chain joins TRBV30 and TRBJ1-1; D gene unclear. V was shortened by 2 bases and J by 6 bases, with 10 bases between the two germline ends. The CDR3 loop spans 12 amino acids. Germline CDR1 is GTSNPN and CDR2 is SVGIG (reference sequence). In DNA, the CDR3 is TGTGCCTGGAGTAGAGGCGGCGCTGAAGCTTTCTTT. Amino acid sequence: CAWSRGGAEAFF.

V usage is TRBV28 and J usage is TRBJ2-7, with 11 nucleotides matching TRBD2. The CDR3 contains 14 residues. J lost 1 base, V lost 5 bases, and 1 base had no gene match. Germline CDR1 reads MDHEN; CDR2 reads SYDVKM. As DNA, the CDR3 is TGTGCCAGCAGTCTAGCGGGAGGTTCCTACGAGCAGTACGTC. Translation gives CASSLAGGSYEQYV.